This T cell receptor beta chain was recovered during a study of blood T cell repertoires in COVID-19. The assay was immunoSEQ multiplex PCR, and TCRdb's table has in-frame clones only and misses some. The table includes fewer than 250,000 clones, about 81% detected once. Germline CDR1 is KGHSH and CDR2 is LQKENI. The CDR3 contains 15 residues. Deletions cut 6 bases from V and 0 bases from J, with 12 bases between. The TCR comes from a woman aged 60 to 75 with COVID-19, enrolled during active disease. What was sequenced was peripheral blood. V and J are TRBV18 and TRBJ2-1, with a possible D match to TRBD2 (6 bases). The CDR3 DNA reads as TGTGCCAGCTCGGGTAGCGGAGGCTCCTACAATGAGCAGTTCTTC. Amino acid sequence: CASSGSGGSYNEQFF.